Shown below are 21 T cell receptor beta chains from a single sample sequenced in a study of blood T cells in healthy people across ages. Sample-barcoded 5' priming and a J-beta primer mix drove a second PCR of 7 to 11 cycles. MiXCR, run by TCRdb on the 5' RACE reads, gives a single entry per CDR3 protein. This sample has over 1,500,000 distinct CDR3 sequences, with 49% found just once. The sequenced sample was blood. These receptors were collected from a middle-aged woman in good health.

J is TRBJ2-1 and V is TRBV6-1, with TRBD1 identical over 9 bases. This CDR3 is 17 amino acids long. V was pared by 7 bases and J by 9 bases, with 19 bases of the junction left unmatched. Germline V gives CDR1 MNHNS, CDR2 SASEGT. In nucleotides, the CDR3 is TGTGCCAGCACCGAAACCTTCCACAGGGGGCGCGGAGGTGAGCAGTTCTTC. Protein product: CASTETFHRGRGGEQFF.

The chain is built from TRBV6-2 or TRBV6-3 and TRBJ1-2, with D possibly being TRBD1 (6 bases). The germline CDR1 and CDR2 sequences are MNHEY and SVGEGT. Between the trimmed V and J ends, which lost 0 bases and 4 bases, there was a span of 12 bases. The CDR3 consists of 15 residues. The DNA for the CDR3 is TGTGCCAGCAGTTACTCCGGACAGAAGGTCTATGGCTACACCTTC. This encodes CASSYSGQKVYGYTF.

This clonotype was counted a few times. This chain uses TRBV28 with TRBJ2-3, with 13 bases aligning to TRBD2. CDR1 and CDR2 from the germline V gene are MDHEN and SYDVKM. V lost 10 bases, J lost 6 bases, and 4 bases stayed unmatched. The CDR3 extends over 13 amino acids. CDR3 nucleotides: TGTGCCACCCGACTAGCGGGGGGCGATACGCAGTATTTT. Amino acids: CATRLAGGDTQYF.

This chain connects TRBV11-2 to TRBJ2-5, with a possible D match to TRBD2 (5 bases). The length of the CDR3 is 13 residues. The germline CDR1 and CDR2 sequences are SGHAT and FQNNGV. V gave up 5 bases and J gave up 6 bases, with 13 bases separating them. In nucleotides, the CDR3 is TGTGCCAGCAGCGTAAGTACGGGGAAGACCCAGTACTTC. Protein product: CASSVSTGKTQYF.

Only a few counts were recorded for this clonotype. The rearrangement uses TRBV5-1 and TRBJ2-3, with TRBD2 matching over 7 bases. V was pared by 0 bases and J by 4 bases, with 8 bases of the junction left unmatched. Looked up from germline, CDR1 is SGHRS and CDR2 is YFSETQ. The CDR3 has 16 amino acids. CDR3 loop: CASSLAWGGDPDTQYF. The CDR3 nucleotides read TGCGCCAGCAGCTTGGCATGGGGGGGAGACCCAGATACGCAGTATTTT.

V usage is TRBV6-1 and J usage is TRBJ1-4, with D hard to call. Germline CDR1 is MNHNS and CDR2 is SASEGT. The CDR3 totals 16 residues. V was pared by 2 bases and J by 0 bases, with 10 bases between. The CDR3, as DNA: TGTGCCAGCAGTGAAAAGCGAACCACAACTAATGAAAAACTGTTTTTT. Its protein is CASSEKRTTTNEKLFF.

The CDR3 DNA reads as TGTGCCAGCAGCTCGGGGACTAGCGGGGGTGCTAGCTCCTACAATGAGCAGTTCTTC. Amino acids: CASSSGTSGGASSYNEQFF. The chain carries TRBV7-9 and TRBJ2-1; 14 bases fit TRBD2. This CDR3 contains 19 residues. V gave up 4 bases and J gave up 0 bases; unmatched junction bases: 8. Germline V gene lookup returns CDR1 SEHNR and CDR2 FQNEAQ (reference sequence).

The rearrangement uses TRBV4-3 and TRBJ2-3; perhaps TRBD2 as D (6 bases). Germline lookup yields CDR1 LGHNA and CDR2 YSLEER. The CDR3 contains 17 residues. V gave up 0 bases and J gave up 3 bases, with 16 bases separating them. CDR3 protein: CASSQDREGRLTDTQYF. The CDR3 DNA is TGCGCCAGCAGCCAAGATCGAGAGGGGAGGTTGACAGATACGCAGTATTTT.

The V call is TRBV20-1, the J call TRBJ2-1; possible D gene TRBD1, 6 bases. Trimming shortened V by 0 bases and J by 3 bases, and 24 bases separated the two germline ends. Germline V lookup: CDR1 DFQATT, CDR2 SNEGSKA (reference sequence). This CDR3 spans 19 amino acids. This CDR3 is CSARDARVSPGANYNEQFF. CDR3 DNA sequence: TGCAGTGCTAGAGATGCCCGGGTGTCCCCAGGGGCGAACTACAATGAGCAGTTCTTC.

In its sample, this clonotype was seen a few times. The V call is TRBV7-8, the J call TRBJ1-2, with 7 positions matching TRBD1. Germline CDR1 is SGHVS and CDR2 is FQNEAQ. V trimming: 5 bases; J trimming: 13 bases; junction bases outside the gene matches: 7. The CDR3 sequence is 11 residues long. CDR3 sequence reads: CASSPRQGLTF. As DNA, the CDR3 is TGTGCCAGCAGCCCGAGACAGGGTCTCACCTTC.

V gene TRBV20-1 combines with J gene TRBJ2-4; 10 bases map to TRBD2. This CDR3 spans 15 amino acids. Germline trimming cut 5 bases from V and 1 base from J; bases unmatched to any gene: 5. CDR1 is DFQATT, CDR2 SNEGSKA, per germline (reference sequence). The CDR3 coding sequence is TGCAGTGCTTTCCTAGCGGGGGCCGCCAAAAACATTCAGTACTTC. Its protein product is CSAFLAGAAKNIQYF.

In this sample, this clonotype turned up a few times. The chain uses TRBV12-3 or TRBV12-4 and TRBJ2-1; 10 bases match TRBD2. CDR3 length: 15 residues. With V trimmed by 8 bases and J by 9 bases, 13 bases remained unmatched. The CDR3 is CASQKWGLARGEQFF. The CDR3 DNA is TGTGCCAGCCAAAAATGGGGACTAGCGCGTGGTGAGCAGTTCTTC.

This sequence joins TRBV7-9 and TRBJ2-1, with 7 bases aligning to TRBD1. This CDR3 contains 15 residues. Trimming at V came to 5 bases and at J to 4 bases, leaving 8 bases not matched to a gene. In germline, CDR1 is SEHNR, CDR2 FQNEAQ (reference sequence). The CDR3 region is CASSRTTGPYNEQFF. The CDR3, as DNA: TGTGCCAGCAGCCGGACGACAGGGCCATACAATGAGCAGTTCTTC.

The V and J genes are TRBV12-3 or TRBV12-4 and TRBJ2-3, with TRBD2 as a possible D gene (5 bases). V was shortened by 3 bases and J by 13 bases, with 20 bases between the two germline ends. The CDR3 is 14 amino acids. CDR3 DNA: TGTGCCAGCAGTTTTACGGGGAGCACAGATATGGAGTATTTT. This codes for CASSFTGSTDMEYF.

The V call is TRBV20-1, the J call TRBJ1-5; 10 nucleotides line up with TRBD1. Germline trimming cut 6 bases from V and 7 bases from J; bases unmatched to any gene: 6. The germline V gene encodes CDR1 DFQATT and CDR2 SNEGSKA (reference sequence). CDR3 length: 13 amino acids. CDR3 protein: CSASGQGKQPQHF. As DNA, the CDR3 is TGCAGTGCCTCGGGACAGGGGAAGCAGCCCCAGCATTTT.

The chain couples TRBV10-1 to TRBJ1-1; 10 bases match TRBD1. The CDR3 consists of 14 residues. V lost 2 bases, J lost 3 bases, and 0 bases stayed unmatched. In germline, CDR1 is WNHNN, CDR2 SYGVQD (reference sequence). The CDR3 reads CASSEGTGDTEAFF. CDR3 in DNA: TGCGCCAGCAGTGAGGGGACAGGGGACACTGAAGCTTTCTTT.

The V call is TRBV20-1, the J call TRBJ2-3; D call uncertain. The germline V and J ends were trimmed by 3 bases and 5 bases, with 15 bases remaining between them. The CDR3 length is 14 residues. Germline loops: CDR1 DFQATT, CDR2 SNEGSKA (reference sequence). CDR3 sequence reads: CSASWSSVGDTQYF. The DNA for the CDR3 is TGCAGTGCTAGCTGGTCCAGCGTGGGAGATACGCAGTATTTT.

This rearrangement joins TRBV7-2 to TRBJ2-1; D is unclear. The CDR3 runs 13 residues. The germline CDR1 and CDR2 sequences are SGHTA and FQGNSA. Trimming stripped 5 bases from V and 7 bases from J, with 12 bases between. The CDR3 sequence is CASSAKVRNEQFF. The CDR3 DNA reads as TGTGCCAGCAGCGCCAAGGTAAGAAATGAGCAGTTCTTC.

This chain joins TRBV9 and TRBJ1-2; a possible D gene is TRBD1 (5 bases). Germline V CDR1 and CDR2: SGDLS, YYNGEE. The CDR3 length is 15 residues. V lost 6 bases and J lost 4, with 19 bases in between. The CDR3 DNA sequence: TGTGCCAGCACCCTCGAATCGGGGGAAATCTATGGCTACACCTTC. Translating it yields CASTLESGEIYGYTF.

The chain employs TRBV4-1 and TRBJ2-7, with D perhaps being TRBD1 or TRBD2 (6 bases each). The DNA end is more similar to TRBJ2-5, so the J call may be wrong. CDR1 and CDR2 from the germline V gene are MGHRA and YSYEKL. The CDR3 sequence is 16 residues long. The CDR3 reads CASSQVYSGAGETQYF. CDR3 in DNA: TGCGCCAGCAGTCAGGTTTATTCGGGGGCAGGAGAGACCCAGTACTTC.

This clonotype occurred once. This chain uses TRBV4-3 with TRBJ1-6; weak D call: TRBD1 (5 bases). The CDR3 runs to 15 residues. Germline values: CDR1 LGHNA, CDR2 YSLEER. The ends were cut back, 1 base at V and 9 bases at J, with 13 bases in the middle. DNA of the CDR3: TGCGCCAGCAGCCAAGGGCCAGGGACGGCTTCACCCCTCCACTTT. Translating it yields CASSQGPGTASPLHF.